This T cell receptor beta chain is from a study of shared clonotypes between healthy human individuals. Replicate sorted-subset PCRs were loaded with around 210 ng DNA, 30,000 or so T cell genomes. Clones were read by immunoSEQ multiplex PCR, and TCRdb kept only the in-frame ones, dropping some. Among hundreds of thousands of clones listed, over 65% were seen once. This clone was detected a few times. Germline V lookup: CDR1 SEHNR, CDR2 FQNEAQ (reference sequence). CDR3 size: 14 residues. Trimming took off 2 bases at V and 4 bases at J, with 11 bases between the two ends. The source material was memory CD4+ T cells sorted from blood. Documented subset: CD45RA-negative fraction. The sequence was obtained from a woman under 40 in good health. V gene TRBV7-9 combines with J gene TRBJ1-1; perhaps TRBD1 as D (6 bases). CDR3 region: CASSLWQGGTEAFF. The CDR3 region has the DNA TGTGCCAGCAGCTTATGGCAAGGGGGCACTGAAGCTTTCTTT.